This T cell receptor (beta chain) was recorded in a study of vaccination effects on CD4 cells after COVID-19. There are a few counts of this clone. Its cognate antigen is unknown. The data were produced by immunoSEQ multiplex PCR, yet TCRdb's version contains in-frame clones alone and is incomplete. The profile shows about 35,000 clones, 82% of them singletons. Expansion of antigen-specific CD4+ T cells with viral peptide pools was carried out by the ViraFEST assay before sequencing. Scientists isolated CD4+ T cells after a roughly nine-day culture period ended. Each participant was administered two doses of either the BNT162b2 or the mRNA-1273 vaccine. This CDR3 comprises 14 residues. The germline V gene has CDR1 SGHRS and CDR2 YFSETQ. Trimming removed 2 bases from V and 0 bases from J, with 3 bases in between.

The input for sequencing was CD4+ T cells from PBMCs cultured with HCoV-NL63 spike peptides, taken after COVID-19 vaccination. The sequence came from a human donor who received a COVID-19 vaccine. Some clones in this sample may be carry-over from other donors' samples. The genes are TRBV5-1 and TRBJ2-6; D not certain. The CDR3 loop is CASSLYSGANVLTF. CDR3 DNA: TGCGCCAGCAGCTTATACTCTGGGGCCAACGTCCTGACTTTC.